The sequence of this TCR beta chain was determined in a study of CD8 T cells in ankylosing spondylitis (dated by TCRdb to 2017 to 2019). About the investigation overall: The study set out to find disease-linked TCR variants by profiling T cell receptor beta repertoires in ankylosing spondylitis patients and healthy donors. Peripheral blood was sampled, and synovial fluid was additionally collected from ankylosing spondylitis patients. The full study cohort was made up of 25 ankylosing spondylitis patients and approximately 100 healthy donors.

V is shortened by 1 base, J by 3 bases, and the region joining them spans 3 bases. Via the germline V gene, CDR1 is SGHTA and CDR2 FQGNSA. There are 13 amino acids in the CDR3, from cysteine to phenylalanine inclusive. Only the CDR3 part of the read is kept: 39 bases, read in frame from the first base. The instrument was an Illumina HiSeq 2500. Quantitative 5'-RACE with molecular barcodes was used to prepare TCR beta libraries. As for the original processing: Disease-linked TCR variants were identified with a new computational method built on a probabilistic model of VDJ rearrangement. TCRdb trimmed the raw reads at Q25, called clones with MiXCR and kept productive beta chains. Here each entry gathers all rows of one CDR3 protein and keeps the most common genes and DNA. In this record, the V and J calls reflect TCRdb's handling and not the investigators' own analysis. The sample table shows about 440,000 distinct CDR3 sequences, and 17% are seen once. 0.95% to 1.1% of the sample is taken by the ten largest.

Concerning this clonotype itself: Its antigen is not yet known. Per-base qualities were not stored, and no clone one base away is much larger.

Study-wide conclusions, independent of this receptor: The disease-linked clones were reported as significantly enriched in matched synovial fluid samples from ankylosing spondylitis patients. A CD8+ phenotype was shown by the disease-linked clones, which were found at relatively low frequencies in peripheral blood. Some motif variants were previously reported in synovial fluid and blood of reactive arthritis patients, suggesting common disease-initiation mechanisms. Blood from ankylosing spondylitis patients appeared to be characterized by a TCR beta motif composed of several highly homologous amino acid variants.

The specimen sequenced was blood, either unsorted or a sorted T cell fraction (not recorded which). The TCR originated in a male donor with ankylosing spondylitis. The sequence is built from TRBV7-2 and TRBJ1-4, with the D gene not clear enough to name. The base sequence is TGTGCCAGCAGCTTAGAGCCTAATGAAAAACTGTTTTTT. Its product reads: CASSLEPNEKLFF.